This T cell receptor (beta chain) is from a study of vaccination effects on CD4 cells after COVID-19. Study conclusions and caveats: Spike-reactive clones found after vaccination in convalescents were mainly new vaccine-induced clones.

Under the ViraFEST assay, PBMC were stimulated with viral peptide pools so that antigen-specific CD4+ T cells expanded. Sequencing was performed afterwards. Cultured cells yielded isolated CD4+ T cells after approximately nine days. Confirmation by PCR established that the person had SARS-CoV-2 infection between March and December 2020. Each culture well received about 2 million PBMC. These cells were then cultured in IMDM with approximately 10 IU/ml IL-2 and 8.5 to 10 ug/ml peptides. V lost 3 bases, J lost 6 bases, and 7 bases stayed unmatched. The CDR3 is 14 amino acids. CDR1 is LGHDT, CDR2 YNNKEL, per germline (reference sequence). The table lists this clone with a count of one. Its antigen is currently unknown. The method was immunoSEQ multiplex PCR; TCRdb's version includes in-frame clones alone and lacks a portion of them. Here the sample spans nearly 45,000 clones, approximately 81% being singletons.

This specimen was CD4+ T cells from PBMCs cultured with a peptide pool, taken before COVID-19 vaccination. The TCR sequence derives from a human donor who had a prior SARS-CoV-2 infection. This sequence joins TRBV3-1 (or the pseudogene TRBV3-2) and TRBJ1-2; 7 bases are shared with TRBD1. This CDR3 reads CASSHLDRVDGYTF. CDR3 sequence (DNA): TGTGCCAGCAGCCATCTTGACAGGGTTGATGGCTACACCTTC.